These T cell receptor beta chains were read from a single sample in a study of blood T cell repertoires in COVID-19. Sequencing was performed with immunoSEQ multiplex PCR; in TCRdb, only in-frame clones are kept and a portion is missing. The sample carries roughly 300,000 clones, approximately 92% recorded once. What was sequenced was PBMCs or T cells enriched from blood (not recorded which). These receptors came from a woman younger than 45 who had recovered from COVID-19. CDR3s include the opening cysteine and the closing phenylalanine or tryptophan. A D gene is named only where the DNA matches it firmly. Clone size appears in some rows only: once, few, many, or a class for an expanded clone.

j_gene | d_gene | abundance | v_gene | CDR3aa | CDR3nt
TRBJ1-4 | . | . | TRBV19 | CASSQGLIEKLFF | TGTGCCAGTTCTCAGGGCCTTATTGAAAAACTGTTTTTT
TRBJ1-1 | . | few | TRBV28 | CASSEDTEAFF | TGTGCCAGCAGTGAGGACACTGAAGCTTTCTTT
TRBJ2-4 | . | . | TRBV10-3 | CAISEFAQGKLAKNIQYF | TGTGCCATCAGTGAGTTTGCCCAGGGAAAACTAGCCAAAAACATTCAGTACTTC
TRBJ2-3 | TRBD1 | . | TRBV28 | CASGSPTGGSTDTQYF | TGTGCCAGCGGCAGTCCGACAGGGGGGAGCACAGATACGCAGTATTTT
TRBJ2-5 | . | . | TRBV13 | CASRKRGYQETQYF | TGTGCCAGCAGAAAAAGGGGGTACCAAGAGACCCAGTACTTC
TRBJ1-3 | . | . | TRBV27 | CASSLTGYGNTIYF | TGTGCCAGCAGTTTAACGGGGTATGGAAACACCATATATTTT
TRBJ2-5 | . | . | TRBV3-1/TRBV3-2 | CASSQDPGGETQYF | TGTGCCAGCAGCCAAGATCCGGGCGGGGAGACCCAGTACTTC
TRBJ2-5 | . | . | TRBV4-1 | CASSQGDRDQETQYF | TGCGCCAGCAGCCAAGGTGACAGAGACCAAGAGACCCAGTACTTC
TRBJ2-1 | TRBD2 | . | TRBV6-5 | CASSYSPPGGNEQFF | TGTGCCAGCAGTTACTCCCCCCCGGGGGGCAATGAGCAGTTCTTC
TRBJ2-4 | . | . | TRBV9 | CASSAPGSSGPKNIQYF | TGTGCCAGCAGCGCCCCGGGATCGAGCGGTCCAAAAAACATTCAGTACTTC
TRBJ1-1 | . | . | TRBV5-1 | CASSSSPGAPEAFF | TGCGCCAGCAGCTCCTCCCCAGGGGCCCCGGAGGCTTTCTTT
TRBJ2-3 | TRBD2 | . | TRBV6-5 | CASSYEGAGNTDTQYF | TGTGCCAGCAGTTATGAGGGAGCGGGGAACACAGATACGCAGTATTTT
TRBJ1-2 | . | . | TRBV28 | CASSSDGINYGYTF | TGTGCCAGCAGTTCGGACGGGATAAACTATGGCTACACCTTC
TRBJ2-7 | TRBD1 | . | TRBV28 | CASRPTGGPYEQYF | TGTGCCAGCAGACCGACAGGGGGCCCCTACGAGCAGTACTTC
TRBJ2-3 | . | . | TRBV25-1 | CASSDSGASVTQYF | TGTGCCAGCAGTGATTCAGGGGCCTCGGTTACGCAGTATTTT
TRBJ2-2 | . | . | TRBV5-1 | CASSLDRELFF | TGCGCCAGCAGCTTGGATAGGGAGCTGTTTTTT
TRBJ1-2 | . | . | TRBV29-1 | CSVVGGRNYGYTF | TGCAGCGTTGTTGGGGGCAGGAACTATGGCTACACCTTC
TRBJ1-1 | TRBD1 | . | TRBV28 | CASSPIDRVPEAFF | TGTGCCAGCAGTCCGATCGACAGGGTCCCTGAAGCTTTCTTT
TRBJ1-1 | TRBD1 | . | TRBV2 | CASSQTGSYTEAFF | TGTGCCAGCAGTCAGACAGGGTCCTACACTGAAGCTTTCTTT
TRBJ2-7 | . | once | TRBV19 | CASSIGAGNEQYF | TGTGCCAGTAGTATCGGAGCGGGCAACGAGCAGTACTTC
TRBJ2-6 | . | . | TRBV9 | CASSSGIWPPGANVLTF | TGTGCCAGCAGCTCCGGGATTTGGCCTCCTGGGGCCAACGTCCTGACTTTC
TRBJ2-1 | TRBD1 | . | TRBV24-1 | CATSDAGTGFGNEQFF | TGTGCCACCAGTGATGCCGGGACAGGGTTTGGGAATGAGCAGTTCTTC
TRBJ2-7 | . | . | TRBV12-3/TRBV12-4 | CASSLGLHEQYF | TGTGCCAGCAGCCTCGGACTCCACGAGCAGTACTTC
TRBJ2-1 | TRBD2 | . | TRBV3-1/TRBV3-2 | CASSLGTSGAAVFF | TGTGCCAGCAGCCTCGGGACTAGCGGGGCGGCGGTGTTCTTC
TRBJ1-1 | . | . | TRBV7-9 | CASSLDRYTEAFF | TGTGCCAGCAGTCTAGACAGGTACACTGAAGCTTTCTTT
TRBJ2-1 | TRBD1 | . | TRBV5-1 | CASTRSGTGFDEQFF | TGCGCCAGCACAAGATCCGGGACAGGGTTCGATGAGCAGTTCTTC
TRBJ2-7 | . | . | TRBV29-1 | CSADGSGDSYEQYF | TGCAGCGCCGATGGGAGCGGAGACTCCTACGAGCAGTACTTC
TRBJ2-7 | TRBD1 | . | TRBV5-6 | CASSHQGVEQYF | TGTGCCAGCAGCCACCAGGGGGTTGAGCAGTACTTC
TRBJ1-6 | . | . | TRBV6-2/TRBV6-3 | CASSPAGGYNSPLHF | TGTGCCAGCAGTCCCGCTGGGGGGTATAATTCACCCCTCCACTTT
TRBJ1-1 | . | . | TRBV6-5 | CATPPTGGTEAFF | TGTGCCACTCCACCTACGGGAGGCACTGAAGCTTTCTTT
TRBJ2-1 | TRBD2 | . | TRBV10-3 | CAISGPGLSGMLYNEQFF | TGTGCCATCAGTGGGCCCGGACTTAGCGGGATGCTTTACAATGAGCAGTTCTTC
TRBJ1-5 | . | . | TRBV5-6 | CASSLQALDSHWHQHF | TGTGCCAGCAGCTTGCAAGCTTTGGACAGTCATTGGCACCAGCATTTT
TRBJ1-2 | . | once | TRBV2 | CASSELTANYGYTF | TGTGCCAGCAGTGAACTTACAGCAAACTATGGCTACACCTTC
TRBJ1-6 | TRBD1 | . | TRBV18 | CASAGQGAVNSPLHF | TGTGCCAGCGCAGGGCAGGGGGCTGTTAATTCACCCCTCCACTTT
TRBJ2-2 | TRBD1 | . | TRBV7-2 | CASTGQGATGELFF | TGTGCCAGCACCGGACAGGGGGCAACCGGGGAGCTGTTTTTT
TRBJ2-7 | TRBD2 | . | TRBV27 | CASSGLAGASSYEQYF | TGTGCCAGCAGCGGACTAGCGGGGGCAAGCTCCTACGAGCAGTACTTC
TRBJ1-3 | TRBD1 | . | TRBV15 | CATSRYTGGFGNTIYF | TGTGCCACCAGCAGATATACAGGGGGTTTTGGAAACACCATATATTTT
TRBJ1-5 | . | . | TRBV19 | CASSMAGVPNQPQHF | TGTGCCAGTAGTATGGCGGGGGTGCCCAATCAGCCCCAGCATTTT
TRBJ1-2 | . | . | TRBV5-1 | CASSLGGHILSGYTF | TGCGCCAGCAGCTTGGGAGGGCATATCCTAAGTGGCTACACCTTC
TRBJ1-5 | . | . | TRBV15 | CATSRGAAYNQPQHF | TGTGCCACCAGCAGAGGGGCAGCTTACAATCAGCCCCAGCATTTT
TRBJ2-2 | TRBD2 | . | TRBV7-2 | CAGTSGAYTGELFF | TGTGCCGGAACTAGCGGGGCCTACACCGGGGAGCTGTTTTTT
TRBJ2-3 | TRBD2 | . | TRBV30 | CAWSQSGGIDTQYF | TGTGCCTGGAGTCAAAGCGGGGGGATAGATACGCAGTATTTT
TRBJ1-3 | . | . | TRBV6-5 | CASSFSGNSGNTIYF | TGTGCCAGCAGTTTCTCCGGGAACTCTGGAAACACCATATATTTT
TRBJ1-5 | . | . | TRBV19 | CASSRNGQGLGGPQHF | TGTGCCAGTAGCCGTAATGGCCAGGGACTTGGAGGACCCCAGCATTTT
TRBJ2-7 | . | . | TRBV6-2/TRBV6-3 | CASSYHDRTYEQYF | TGTGCCAGCAGTTATCACGACAGGACCTACGAGCAGTACTTC
TRBJ1-6 | . | . | TRBV28 | CASSSPSGGAWSPLHF | TGTGCCAGCAGTTCCCCCAGCGGGGGGGCATGGTCACCCCTCCACTTT
TRBJ2-4 | TRBD1 | . | TRBV2 | CASSGDSKAKNIQYF | TGTGCCAGCAGCGGGGACAGTAAAGCCAAAAACATTCAGTACTTC
TRBJ2-7 | TRBD2 | once | TRBV27 | CASRGLAGGNEQYF | TGTGCCAGCAGAGGACTAGCGGGAGGGAACGAGCAGTACTTC
TRBJ2-3 | TRBD1 | . | TRBV11-3 | CASSPRTGALSTDTQYF | TGTGCCAGCAGCCCCCGAACAGGGGCCCTTAGCACAGATACGCAGTATTTT
TRBJ1-5 | . | once | TRBV27 | CASSYSENQPQHF | TGTGCCAGCAGTTACTCTGAGAATCAGCCCCAGCATTTT
TRBJ2-5 | TRBD1 | . | TRBV5-1 | CASSLYGGGQVQETQYF | TGCGCCAGCAGCCTGTACGGAGGGGGACAGGTCCAAGAGACCCAGTACTTC